This T cell receptor (beta chain) was identified during a study of blood T cell repertoires in COVID-19. Study overall: The origin of the acute and convalescent COVID-19 samples was the United States, Italy and Spain. The cDNA or gDNA used as material had been derived from T cells, B-cell-depleted T cells, or PBMCs.

Trimming removed 0 bases at V and 0 bases at J, with 9 bases between. This CDR3 is 16 amino acids long. CDR1 and CDR2 (germline): MNHEY, SVGAGI. Libraries were prepared by immunoSEQ multiplex PCR; TCRdb keeps only in-frame clonotypes and omits some of them. Counted here are about 250,000 clones, 70% to 90% occurring once; the ten biggest clones make up around 1.8%. Researchers sorted participants into cohorts using their self-reported clinical history. The chain is built from TRBV6-5 and TRBJ1-5; D is undetermined. The specimen was PBMCs or T cells enriched from blood (not recorded which). The receptor's source is a man aged 40-50 years who had recovered from COVID-19. Here the CDR3 reads CASSYSADYSNQPQHF. CDR3 bases: TGTGCCAGCAGTTACTCGGCAGATTATAGCAATCAGCCCCAGCATTTT.